Shown below are 15 T cell receptor beta chains from a single sample sequenced in a study of radiation and T cells in renal cell carcinoma. The table came from immunoSEQ multiplex PCR; TCRdb's copy has only in-frame clones and leaves some out. The sample has approximately 120,000 clones, 81% seen once; the top ten hold under 6.5%. Regarding time point: blood 2 weeks post-SBRT. Treatment given: 15 Gy SBRT to primary tumor, nephrectomy 4 weeks later. This specimen was blood, taken from a patient whose treatment included radiotherapy and nephrectomy. These TCRs come from a man in his forties or fifties with renal cell carcinoma.

This clone was seen only a few times. The chain links TRBV27 to TRBJ2-7; the D gene is possibly TRBD1 (5 bases). Germline V gives CDR1 MNHEY, CDR2 SMNVEV (reference sequence). CDR3 length: 15 residues. With 6 bases removed from V and 1 base from J, the gap between germline ends came to 16 bases. This CDR3 reads CASSPNLRVSYEQYF. CDR3 in DNA: TGTGCCAGCAGCCCAAATCTCAGGGTATCCTACGAGCAGTACTTC.

The chain has TRBV6-1 and TRBJ1-5; 8 bases map to TRBD1. This CDR3 spans 15 amino acids. The V segment lost 6 bases and the J segment 2 bases; nucleotides outside the gene matches: 6. Germline-derived CDR1 and CDR2 are MNHNS and SASEGT. The CDR3 region is CASRIGQGGNQPQHF. CDR3 nucleotide sequence: TGTGCCAGCAGGATAGGACAGGGAGGCAATCAGCCCCAGCATTTT.

A few counts support this clone. J is TRBJ1-1 and V is TRBV7-3; D unclear. The length of the CDR3 is 13 residues. From germline, CDR1 is SGHTA and CDR2 FQGTGA. V lost 2 bases to trimming and J lost 3 bases, with 7 bases between them. Here the CDR3 reads CASSLGEDTEAFF. CDR3 sequence (DNA): TGTGCCAGCAGCTTAGGGGAAGACACTGAAGCTTTCTTT.

This rearrangement joins TRBV6-1 to TRBJ2-1; 11 bases line up with TRBD2. The germline V gene encodes CDR1 MNHNS and CDR2 SASEGT. V lost 6 bases to trimming and J lost 7 bases; unmatched junction nucleotides: 5. The CDR3 contains 14 residues. The CDR3 sequence: CASRLAGGPNEQFF. The CDR3 DNA follows: TGTGCCAGCAGGTTAGCGGGGGGGCCTAATGAGCAGTTCTTC.

The chain recombines TRBV4-1 with TRBJ2-7; 7 bases are shared with TRBD1. The CDR3 is 17 amino acids. V was pared by 0 bases and J by 3 bases, with 11 bases of the junction left unmatched. Per the germline V gene, CDR1 is MGHRA and CDR2 is YSYEKL. CDR3 coding DNA: TGCGCCAGCAGCCAAGAGATCCCGTCTCAGGGGGACTACGAGCAGTACTTC. It specifies CASSQEIPSQGDYEQYF.

The J gene is TRBJ1-2, the V gene TRBV7-2; 8 nucleotides match TRBD1. Trimming at V came to 5 bases and at J to 7 bases, leaving 6 bases not matched to a gene. The CDR3 is 13 amino acids. Germline CDR1 and CDR2: SGHTA and FQGNSA. The chain's CDR3 is CASSLAGGSGYTF. Written as DNA, the CDR3 is TGTGCCAGCAGCCTCGCAGGGGGCTCTGGCTACACCTTC.

The chain uses TRBV18 and TRBJ2-1; 7 bases fit TRBD1. This CDR3 spans 15 amino acids. Per the germline V gene, CDR1 is KGHSH and CDR2 is LQKENI. J was trimmed by 6 bases and V by 3 bases; bases with no gene match: 8. The CDR3 reads CASSPQDRTFNEQFF. The CDR3 DNA sequence: TGTGCCAGCTCACCCCAGGACAGGACCTTCAATGAGCAGTTCTTC. The whole variable domain, remainder taken from reference TRBV18 and TRBJ2-1, is NAGVMQNPRHLVRRRGQEARLRCSPMKGHSHVYWYRQLPEEGLKFMVYLQKENIIDESGMPKERFSAEFPKEGPSILRIQQVVRGDSAAYFCASSPQDRTFNEQFFGPGTRLTVL.

The chain is built from TRBV4-1 and TRBJ1-3; unclear D gene. V lost 0 bases, J lost 0 bases, and 12 bases lay in between. The germline V gene encodes CDR1 MGHRA and CDR2 YSYEKL. CDR3 length equals 17 residues. The CDR3 nucleotides are TGCGCCAGCAGCCAAGATAGTTGGCTTAACTCTGGAAACACCATATATTTT. It codes for CASSQDSWLNSGNTIYF.

The chain carries TRBV5-1 and TRBJ1-2; 10 nucleotides match TRBD1. This CDR3 contains 16 residues. CDR1 is SGHRS, CDR2 YFSETQ, per germline. V lost 4 bases, J lost 3 bases, and 9 bases stayed unmatched. DNA for the CDR3: TGCGCCAGCAGCGTGGAGACAGGGGGCAAGGACTATGGCTACACCTTC. It codes for CASSVETGGKDYGYTF.

The chain recombines TRBV4-1 with TRBJ2-7; D is ambiguous. This CDR3 comprises 13 residues. Germline V CDR1 and CDR2: MGHRA, YSYEKL. V gave up 0 bases and J gave up 4 bases, with 7 bases separating them. The chain's CDR3 is CASSQDKGYEQYF. CDR3 DNA sequence: TGCGCCAGCAGCCAAGACAAAGGGTACGAGCAGTACTTC.

This chain links TRBV6-4 with TRBJ2-1; 9 bases are shared with TRBD1. The junction had 6 bases not matched to a gene; V was cut back by 7 bases and J by 8 bases. CDR3 length: 13 residues. In germline, CDR1 is MRHNA, CDR2 SNTAGT. CDR3 DNA sequence: TGTGCCAGCACCACGGACAGGGGCGATGAGCAGTTCTTC. Its translation: CASTTDRGDEQFF.

The chain recombines TRBV9 with TRBJ1-2, with D maybe TRBD1 (6 bases). CDR3 length equals 14 residues. Trimming removed 3 bases at V and 1 base at J, with 10 bases between. The germline gives CDR1 SGDLS, CDR2 YYNGEE. CDR3: CASSEGTFNYGYTF. The CDR3 DNA sequence: TGTGCCAGCAGCGAAGGGACATTTAACTATGGCTACACCTTC.

The J gene is TRBJ2-2, the V gene TRBV29-1; D tentatively fits TRBD1 or TRBD2 (5 bases each). Germline lookup yields CDR1 SQVTM and CDR2 ANQGSEA. The CDR3 contains 14 residues. V gave up 2 bases and J gave up 2 bases, with 9 bases separating them. In DNA, the CDR3 is TGCAGCGTTGAAAGGGGAGCCAACACCGGGGAGCTGTTTTTT. As protein: CSVERGANTGELFF.

This clone was seen only a few times. The chain employs TRBV10-3 and TRBJ1-2; TRBD1 matches at 8 bases. V was clipped by 0 bases and J by 8 bases; unmatched bases: 14. This CDR3 is 17 amino acids long. Germline V gene lookup returns CDR1 ENHRY and CDR2 SYGVKD. The CDR3 loop is CAISESGATGVVGGYTF. CDR3 nucleotide sequence: TGTGCCATCAGTGAGTCTGGGGCGACAGGGGTCGTTGGCGGCTACACCTTC.

V usage is TRBV5-1 and J usage is TRBJ2-7; weak D call: TRBD2 (5 bases). Germline V gene data show CDR1 as SGHRS and CDR2 as YFSETQ. V lost 4 bases, J lost 2 bases, and 13 bases lay in between. The CDR3 is 14 amino acids. The CDR3 spells CASSTISGTYEQYF. CDR3 DNA: TGCGCCAGCAGCACAATCAGCGGTACCTACGAGCAGTACTTC.